This record covers a single TCR beta chain. The data were obtained in a study of blood T cell repertoires in COVID-19. Whole-study context: Both acute and convalescent COVID-19 samples were obtained from the United States, Italy and Spain.

How the authors handled the data: Reference gene primers were amplified, and this amplification served to estimate nucleated cell counts. The method was immunoSEQ multiplex PCR; TCRdb's version includes in-frame clones alone and lacks a portion of them. V and J calls and clone size are as listed in that table; D and trimming were resolved from the DNA. The table includes approximately 260,000 clones, nearly 90% detected once. This TCR came from a woman aged 55-70 years with COVID-19, enrolled during active disease. The specimen was peripheral blood.

CDR3 loop: CASNSQDRGRGGYTF. The CDR3 DNA is TGTGCCAGCAACTCCCAGGACAGGGGACGGGGTGGCTACACCTTC. The chain carries TRBV5-4 and TRBJ1-2; 9 nucleotides line up with TRBD1. With 6 bases clipped from V and 7 bases from J, the junction kept 13 bases outside the gene matches. The germline gives CDR1 SGHNT, CDR2 YYREEE (reference sequence). The CDR3 covers 15 residues.